These 16 T cell receptor beta chains originate from one sample sequenced in a study of T cells in Graves' hyperthyroidism and ophthalmopathy. Using RNA transcripts as the source, TCR beta CDR3 regions were amplified. The HTBI primer set was used in a first-round RT-PCR of the TCR CDR3. In TCRdb, the multiplex PCR reads were re-called with MiXCR into one record per CDR3 protein. The table shows approximately 480,000 distinct CDR3 sequences, with around 21% occurring only once. Sequencing was carried out using blood. The receptors shown here come from a young man with Graves' hyperthyroidism.

The rearrangement joins TRBV4-3 to TRBJ2-6; D not resolved. The CDR3 is 16 amino acids. Trimming removed 0 bases at V and 0 bases at J, with 6 bases between. Germline lookup yields CDR1 LGHNA and CDR2 YSLEER. This CDR3 reads CASSQDFVSGANVLTF. CDR3 coding DNA: TGCGCCAGCAGCCAAGATTTTGTCTCTGGGGCCAACGTCCTGACTTTC.

On this clonotype: The junction does not match germline at one end; this may be a read error. The chain joins TRBV11-1 to TRBJ2-2, with D tentatively TRBD2 (5 bases). CDR1 SGHAT and CDR2 FQDESV come from the germline V gene (reference sequence). CDR3 length: 16 residues. The CDR3 DNA follows: TGTGCCAGCAGCTACCTAGAGCGCAGTAGCACCGGGGAGCCGTTTTTT. As protein: CASSYLERSSTGEPFF. Complete variable domain (other parts from reference TRBV11-1 and TRBJ2-2): EAEVAQSPRYKITEKSQAVAFWCDPISGHATLYWYRQILGQGPELLVQFQDESVVDDSQLPKDRFSAERLKGVDSTLKIQPAELGDSAMYLCASSYLERSSTGEPFFGEGSRLTVL.

This clonotype was seen ten or more times. V is TRBV11-3 and J is TRBJ2-5, with D uncertain. CDR1 SGHNT and CDR2 YENEEA come from the germline V gene. This CDR3 is built from 13 residues. Between the trimmed V and J ends, which lost 2 bases and 3 bases, there was a span of 7 bases. For the CDR3, the DNA is TGTGCCAGCAGCTTAAGCCCTAAAGAGACCCAGTACTTC. This translates into CASSLSPKETQYF.

The chain uses TRBV7-8 and TRBJ2-2, with TRBD2 matching 7 bases. Germline loops: CDR1 SGHVS, CDR2 FQNEAQ. The junction had 6 bases not matched to a gene; V was cut back by 5 bases and J by 12 bases. The CDR3 length is 12 residues. CDR3 loop: CASSPGTKKLFF. The CDR3 nucleotides read TGTGCCAGCAGCCCCGGGACTAAGAAGCTGTTTTTT.

Many counts were recorded for this clonotype. The chain has TRBV29-1 and TRBJ1-2; the match to TRBD1 covers 9 bases. CDR1 is SQVTM, CDR2 ANQGSEA, per germline. The CDR3 has 14 residues. With V trimmed by 6 bases and J by 4 bases, 9 bases remained unmatched. The CDR3 DNA is TGCAGCGTCGACTTTGAGACAGGGGGCTATGGCTACACCTTC. Its translation is CSVDFETGGYGYTF.

There are many counts of this clonotype. The chain recombines TRBV6-1 with TRBJ1-5; D is uncertain. This CDR3 spans 15 amino acids. Trimming took 2 bases from V and 0 from J, leaving 8 bases between them. The germline CDR1 and CDR2 sequences are MNHNS and SASEGT. The CDR3 bases are TGTGCCAGCAGTGAATCTCTCCATAGCAATCAGCCCCAGCATTTT. Its translation: CASSESLHSNQPQHF.

The V call is TRBV12-3 or TRBV12-4, the J call TRBJ2-2, with D perhaps TRBD2 (5 bases). Deletions cut 3 bases from V and 0 bases from J, with 11 bases between. The CDR3 is made up of 16 amino acids. Here the CDR3 DNA reads TGTGCCAGCAGTTTGGGGAGTGGCTCGAACACCGGGGAGCTGTTTTTT. Amino acids: CASSLGSGSNTGELFF.

This rearrangement joins TRBV11-2 to TRBJ1-1; the D is unclear. With 0 bases removed from V and 10 bases from J, the gap between germline ends came to 9 bases. The CDR3 has 12 residues. CDR1 and CDR2 from the germline V gene are SGHAT and FQNNGV. CDR3 sequence reads: CASSLDWPGAFF. The DNA of the CDR3 is TGTGCCAGCAGCTTAGATTGGCCTGGAGCTTTCTTT. Using reference TRBV11-2 and TRBJ1-1 for the parts outside the CDR3, the full variable domain is EAGVAQSPRYKIIEKRQSVAFWCNPISGHATLYWYQQILGQGPKLLIQFQNNGVVDDSQLPKDRFSAERLKGVDSTLKIQPAKLEDSAVYLCASSLDWPGAFFGQGTRLTVV.

The sample holds many counts of this clonotype. The chain joins TRBV11-2 to TRBJ2-7, with D perhaps TRBD2 (6 bases). The V gene lost 3 bases and the J gene lost 3 bases, with 9 bases spanning the gap. The germline V gene has CDR1 SGHAT and CDR2 FQNNGV. The CDR3 is made up of 13 amino acids. The CDR3, as DNA: TGTGCCAGCAGCTTGGGACTCCGCTACGAGCAGTACTTC. It specifies CASSLGLRYEQYF.

This clonotype was found a few times. The genes are TRBV19 and TRBJ1-1; weak D call: TRBD1 (5 bases). The V end was cut by 8 bases, the J end by 4 bases, with 17 bases between. The CDR3 spans 14 residues. Germline CDR1 is LNHDA and CDR2 is SQIVND (reference sequence). CDR3 region: CASSMGEGSTEAFF. The CDR3 DNA reads as TGTGCCAGTTCGATGGGGGAGGGATCCACTGAAGCTTTCTTT.

In this sample, this clonotype turned up many times. The chain couples TRBV7-6 to TRBJ2-7; D may be TRBD1 or TRBD2 (6 bases each). Germline V gives CDR1 SGHVS, CDR2 FNYEAQ. V lost 10 bases, J lost 4 bases, and 20 bases lay in between. The CDR3 covers 14 residues. DNA for the CDR3: TGTGCCACTCAACCAGGAAGGGGGGAATACGAGCAGTACTTC. Translating gives CATQPGRGEYEQYF.

This clonotype turned up a few times. The chain combines TRBV2 with TRBJ1-1; the match to TRBD1 covers 9 bases. Trimming at V came to 6 bases and at J to 5 bases, leaving 10 bases not matched to a gene. CDR1 SNHLY and CDR2 FYNNEI come from the germline V gene. This CDR3 is built from 15 residues. CDR3 sequence reads: CASRITGTGWTEAFF. In DNA form, the CDR3 reads TGTGCCAGCAGGATCACCGGGACAGGGTGGACTGAAGCTTTCTTT.

The V and J genes are TRBV5-1 and TRBJ2-2, with D uncertain. The CDR3 extends over 14 amino acids. V was shortened by 3 bases and J by 6 bases, with 12 bases between the two germline ends. Germline lookup yields CDR1 SGHRS and CDR2 YFSETQ. The CDR3 nucleotides read TGCGCCAGCAGCTCCACAATATCTTCCGGGGAGCTGTTTTTT. Encoded protein: CASSSTISSGELFF. Full variable domain (remainder filled in from reference TRBV5-1 and TRBJ2-2): KAGVTQTPRYLIKTRGQQVTLSCSPISGHRSVSWYQQTPGQGLQFLFEYFSETQRNKGNFPGRFSGRQFSNSRSEMNVSTLELGDSALYLCASSSTISSGELFFGEGSRLTVL.

This clonotype came up many times. The chain couples TRBV20-1 to TRBJ2-7; no definite D call. CDR3 length: 14 amino acids. Germline assignment: CDR1 DFQATT and CDR2 SNEGSKA (reference sequence). V dropped 0 bases and J dropped 3 bases, with 12 bases sitting between them. The CDR3: CSARDLNLGYEQYF. CDR3 DNA sequence: TGCAGTGCTAGAGATCTTAACCTCGGCTACGAGCAGTACTTC.

A few counts support this clonotype. This chain joins TRBV19 and TRBJ2-7; D not certain. CDR1 and CDR2 from the germline V gene are LNHDA and SQIVND (reference sequence). V was trimmed by 2 bases and J by 3 bases, leaving 14 bases between them. The CDR3 contains 15 residues. Written as DNA, the CDR3 is TGTGCCAGTAGTATACCCCTCGGCAGCATCTACGAGCAGTACTTC. This translates into CASSIPLGSIYEQYF.

This clonotype was detected a few times. The CDR3 coding sequence is TGCGCCAGTTTCCGTGGACGGCTGAACACCGGGGAGCTGTTTTTT. Amino acids: CASFRGRLNTGELFF. The chain has TRBV5-1 and TRBJ2-2; D remains ambiguous. Between the trimmed V and J ends, which lost 8 bases and 1 base, there was a span of 15 bases. Germline V gives CDR1 SGHRS, CDR2 YFSETQ. The CDR3 length is 15 residues.